Following are 9 T cell receptor beta chains from one sample sequenced in a study of cytomegalovirus exposure and HLA in healthy donors. The PCR had 60 Vbeta and 13 Jbeta primers. Libraries were prepared by immunoSEQ multiplex PCR; TCRdb keeps only in-frame clonotypes and omits some of them. The table shows 120,000 to 150,000 clones, with more than 75% occurring only once. Sequencing input: PBMCs. Source of these receptors: a female donor in good health and CMV-seronegative.

V gene TRBV18 combines with J gene TRBJ1-1, with 9 nucleotides matching TRBD1. Germline CDR1 is KGHSH and CDR2 is LQKENI. The CDR3 contains 13 residues. The V segment lost 6 bases and the J segment 5 bases; nucleotides outside the gene matches: 4. CDR3: CASSQGQGTEAFF. For the CDR3, the DNA is TGTGCCAGCTCCCAGGGACAGGGAACTGAAGCTTTCTTT.

CDR3 region: CASSEARDLADEQFF. In nucleotides, the CDR3 is TGTGCCAGCAGTGAAGCGCGAGACCTAGCGGATGAGCAGTTCTTC. The chain is built from TRBV2 and TRBJ2-1; 7 bases match TRBD2. CDR1 and CDR2 (germline): SNHLY, FYNNEI. This CDR3 has 15 amino acids. The J segment lost 8 bases and the V segment lost 0 bases, leaving 7 bases of the junction unmatched.

V is TRBV21-1 and J is TRBJ1-6; the D segment call TRBD1 is taken from the table without a DNA check. TRBV21-1 is termed a pseudogene. The CDR3 is 20 residues long. The CDR3 sequence: CASSKGAESGQGRMNSPLHF. CDR3 DNA sequence: TGTGCCAGCAGCAAAGGAGCAGAGTCGGGACAGGGAAGGATGAATTCACCCCTCCACTTT.

This clone was counted between two and nine times. An end of the junction differs from the germline gene, which may be a read error. CDR3 nucleotides: TGTTCCAGCAGACTTTCCGGGTCTTCCTACGAGCAGTACTTC. Protein product: CSSRLSGSSYEQYF. The V gene is TRBV7-9, the J gene TRBJ2-7; D is unresolved. The V gene's germline CDR1 is SEHNR and CDR2 FQNEAQ (reference sequence). CDR3 length: 14 residues. The entire variable domain, with the rest obtained from reference TRBV7-9 and TRBJ2-7, is as follows: DTGVSQNPRHKITKRGQNVTFRCDPISEHNRLYWYRQTLGQGPEFLTYFQNEAQLEKSRLLSDRFSAERPKGSFSTLEIQRTEQGDSAMYLCSSRLSGSSYEQYFGPGTRLTVT.

This clone has ten or more counts. The V and J genes are TRBV7-2 and TRBJ1-4, with D maybe TRBD1 (6 bases). This CDR3 comprises 14 residues. Germline V gene sequence: CDR1 SGHTA, CDR2 FQGNSA. V was cut by 5 bases and J by 7 bases, with 14 bases left in between. The CDR3 sequence: CASSARGQGEKLFF. The CDR3 DNA reads TGTGCCAGCAGCGCGCGGGGGCAGGGTGAAAAACTGTTTTTT.

The rearrangement joins TRBV2 to TRBJ1-1; D is unresolved. V gave up 4 bases and J gave up 5 bases, with 5 bases separating them. Germline CDR1 SNHLY, CDR2 FYNNEI. CDR3 length: 11 amino acids. The CDR3 loop is CASSVETEAFF. CDR3 coding DNA: TGTGCCAGCAGTGTCGAGACTGAAGCTTTCTTT.

The chain carries TRBV2 and TRBJ2-5; D gene unclear. Gene TRBJ2-7 matches the end of the DNA better, so the J call may be wrong. Germline V gene sequence: CDR1 SNHLY, CDR2 FYNNEI. The CDR3 totals 12 residues. The CDR3: CASSPLDYEQYF. The DNA of the CDR3 is TGTGCCAGCAGTCCGCTCGATTACGAGCAGTACTTC.

This clone has just one count. The chain combines TRBV19 with TRBJ1-4, with TRBD1 as a possible D gene (5 bases). The V and J ends lost 11 bases and 0 bases respectively, with 16 bases between them. The germline CDR1 and CDR2 sequences are LNHDA and SQIVND (reference sequence). CDR3 length equals 15 residues. CDR3 sequence: CAAGGRGATNEKLFF. CDR3 in DNA: TGTGCCGCCGGCGGACGGGGGGCAACTAATGAAAAACTGTTTTTT.

This chain links TRBV7-2 with TRBJ1-4; weak D call: TRBD1 (5 bases). In germline, CDR1 is SGHTA, CDR2 FQGNSA. Trimming shortened V by 3 bases and J by 5 bases, and 13 bases separated the two germline ends. The CDR3 runs to 15 residues. CDR3 coding DNA: TGTGCCAGCAGCTTGGGCGGGGCTAGGAATGAAAAACTGTTTTTT. Encoded protein: CASSLGGARNEKLFF.